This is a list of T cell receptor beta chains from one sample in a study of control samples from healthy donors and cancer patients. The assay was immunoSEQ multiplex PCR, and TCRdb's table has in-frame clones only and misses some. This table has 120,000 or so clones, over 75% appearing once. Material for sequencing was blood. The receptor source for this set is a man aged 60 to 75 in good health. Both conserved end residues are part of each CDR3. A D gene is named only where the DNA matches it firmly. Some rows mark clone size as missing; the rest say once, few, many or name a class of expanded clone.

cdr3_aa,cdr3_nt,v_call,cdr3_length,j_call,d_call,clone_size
CSVVGLGLSYEQYF,TGCAGCGTTGTGGGACTAGGACTATCCTACGAGCAGTACTTC,TRBV29-1,14,TRBJ2-7,TRBD2,.
CASSLAGIGYGYTF,TGTGCCAGCAGCTTAGCGGGGATAGGGTACGGCTACACCTTC,TRBV7-8,14,TRBJ1-2,.,.
CASMTAMNTEAFF,TGTGCCAGTATGACCGCTATGAACACTGAAGCTTTCTTT,TRBV19,13,TRBJ1-1,.,.
CASSRGTRGNQPQHF,TGTGCCAGCAGCCGGGGGACTCGGGGCAATCAGCCCCAGCATTTT,TRBV28,15,TRBJ1-5,.,.
CASSQRVGIEQFF,TGTGCCAGCAGCCAACGAGTGGGGATTGAGCAGTTCTTC,TRBV7-9,13,TRBJ2-1,.,.
CASSRGLAASTDTQYF,TGTGCCAGCAGCCGAGGACTAGCGGCCAGCACAGATACGCAGTATTTT,TRBV7-8,16,TRBJ2-3,TRBD2,.
CASSFTPESYEQYF,TGCGCCAGCAGCTTCACACCTGAGTCCTACGAGCAGTACTTC,TRBV5-1,14,TRBJ2-7,.,.
CASSVVSGAGELFF,TGTGCCAGCAGCGTAGTCAGTGGGGCCGGGGAGCTGTTTTTT,TRBV9,14,TRBJ2-2,.,few
CASSIEAADNYGYTF,TGTGCCAGTAGTATAGAGGCAGCAGATAACTATGGCTACACCTTC,TRBV19,15,TRBJ1-2,.,.
CASSLGTANTEAFF,TGCGCCAGCAGCTTAGGGACAGCCAACACTGAAGCTTTCTTT,TRBV5-1,14,TRBJ1-1,TRBD1,.
CASSIGALWNSPLHF,TGTGCCAGCAGCATAGGTGCCCTGTGGAATTCACCCCTCCACTTT,TRBV6-5,15,TRBJ1-6,.,once
CASSQQQGFSGNTIYF,TGCGCCAGCAGCCAACAACAGGGCTTCTCTGGAAACACCATATATTTT,TRBV4-1,16,TRBJ1-3,.,.
CASSSSGTGVHTGELFF,TGTGCCAGCAGCTCCTCCGGGACAGGGGTCCACACCGGGGAGCTGTTTTTT,TRBV5-5,17,TRBJ2-2,TRBD1,.
CASSQERGHAAFF,TGCGCCAGCAGCCAGGAAAGGGGTCATGCAGCTTTCTTT,TRBV4-3,13,TRBJ1-1,.,.
CASSRMVEVPGGYTF,TGTGCCAGCAGCCGCATGGTTGAGGTCCCTGGTGGCTACACCTTC,TRBV6-5,15,TRBJ1-2,.,.
CASSPQSAGSGNTIYF,TGTGCCAGCTCACCACAATCAGCGGGATCTGGAAACACCATATATTTT,TRBV18,16,TRBJ1-3,.,.
CASSPRQYTEAFF,TGTGCCAGCAGCCCCAGACAGTACACTGAAGCTTTCTTT,TRBV7-9,13,TRBJ1-1,.,.
CASSLIVAGTGETQYF,TGTGCCAGCTCACTGATCGTAGCGGGGACGGGAGAGACCCAGTACTTC,TRBV18,16,TRBJ2-5,TRBD2,once
CASSPISLAGNTIYF,TGTGCCAGCAGCCCGATTAGTTTGGCTGGAAACACCATATATTTT,TRBV3-1/TRBV3-2,15,TRBJ1-3,.,.
CASTGTANTEAFF,TGTGCCAGTACAGGGACAGCGAACACTGAAGCTTTCTTT,TRBV19,13,TRBJ1-1,TRBD1,.
CASSSAQGAGYGYTF,TGTGCCAGCAGTTCCGCACAGGGAGCCGGGTATGGCTACACCTTC,TRBV28,15,TRBJ1-2,.,few
CASSLFQVNTEAFF,TGTGCCAGCAGTTTATTTCAAGTGAACACTGAAGCTTTCTTT,TRBV27,14,TRBJ1-1,.,few
CASSLEAGRPDTQYF,TGTGCCAGCAGCTTAGAGGCGGGGAGGCCAGATACGCAGTATTTT,TRBV7-2,15,TRBJ2-3,.,.
CASSGQGFYEQYF,TGTGCCAGCAGCGGACAGGGCTTCTACGAGCAGTACTTC,TRBV2,13,TRBJ2-7,TRBD1,few
CASSLGGGALEYF,TGTGCCAGCAGTTTGGGCGGGGGGGCCTTGGAGTACTTC,TRBV27,13,TRBJ2-7,TRBD2,once
CASSPRAATNEKLFF,TGTGCCAGCTCACCTCGGGCGGCAACTAATGAAAAACTGTTTTTT,TRBV18,15,TRBJ1-4,.,.